Listed below are T cell receptor beta chains from one sample, sequenced in a study of CD8 T cells in ankylosing spondylitis. Each CDR3 protein is one row after TCRdb ran MiXCR on the 5' RACE reads. This sample has more than 500,000 distinct CDR3 sequences, with approximately 5.3% found just once. Sequenced sample: blood, either unsorted or a sorted T cell fraction (not recorded which). Receptor source: a male donor with ankylosing spondylitis. The CDR3 runs from the conserved cysteine through the conserved F or W. Fields, in order: J gene, V gene, D gene, clone size, CDR3 protein, CDR3 DNA. A D gene is named only where the DNA matches it firmly. The size entry gives once, few, many or a size class.

J gene: TRBJ2-3; V gene: TRBV12-3/TRBV12-4; D gene: NA; clone size: many; CDR3 protein: CASSPGYTDTQYF; CDR3 DNA: TGTGCCAGCAGTCCAGGGTACACAGATACGCAGTATTTT
J gene: TRBJ2-5; V gene: TRBV7-2; D gene: NA; clone size: many; CDR3 protein: CASSLFGAGAKETQYF; CDR3 DNA: TGTGCCAGCAGCTTATTTGGGGCAGGGGCGAAAGAGACCCAGTACTTC
J gene: TRBJ1-2; V gene: TRBV6-5; D gene: TRBD1; clone size: many; CDR3 protein: CASSYSGRGGDTF; CDR3 DNA: TGTGCCAGCAGTTACTCTGGCAGGGGGGGAGACACCTTC
J gene: TRBJ2-7; V gene: TRBV10-1; D gene: TRBD1; clone size: many; CDR3 protein: CASSESDRETYEQYF; CDR3 DNA: TGCGCCAGCAGTGAGTCTGACAGGGAGACCTACGAGCAGTACTTC
J gene: TRBJ2-2; V gene: TRBV18; D gene: NA; clone size: few; CDR3 protein: CASSPPPPGDTGELFF; CDR3 DNA: TGTGCCAGCTCACCACCACCTCCGGGGGACACCGGGGAGCTGTTTTTT
J gene: TRBJ2-7; V gene: TRBV12-3/TRBV12-4; D gene: NA; clone size: few; CDR3 protein: CASSPESVESEQYF; CDR3 DNA: TGTGCCAGCAGTCCCGAGTCCGTGGAAAGCGAGCAGTACTTC
J gene: TRBJ1-1; V gene: TRBV7-2; D gene: NA; clone size: many; CDR3 protein: CASSLGRVNTEAFF; CDR3 DNA: TGTGCCAGCAGCTTAGGACGGGTGAACACTGAAGCTTTCTTT
J gene: TRBJ1-2; V gene: TRBV9; D gene: NA; clone size: many; CDR3 protein: CASSVAQSNYGYTF; CDR3 DNA: TGTGCCAGCAGCGTAGCTCAATCTAACTATGGCTACACCTTC
J gene: TRBJ2-7; V gene: TRBV2; D gene: TRBD2; clone size: many; CDR3 protein: CASSIAGEQYF; CDR3 DNA: TGTGCCAGCAGCATAGCGGGGGAGCAGTACTTC
J gene: TRBJ1-5; V gene: TRBV20-1; D gene: NA; clone size: many; CDR3 protein: CSASAGQYNQPQHF; CDR3 DNA: TGCAGTGCTAGTGCAGGACAGTACAATCAGCCCCAGCATTTT
J gene: TRBJ2-2; V gene: TRBV7-2; D gene: TRBD2; clone size: many; CDR3 protein: CASRGPGGNTGELFF; CDR3 DNA: TGTGCCAGCAGAGGCCCGGGGGGAAACACCGGGGAGCTGTTTTTT
J gene: TRBJ2-7; V gene: TRBV5-6; D gene: NA; clone size: many; CDR3 protein: CASSLFNANYEQYF; CDR3 DNA: TGTGCCAGCAGCTTGTTCAATGCGAACTACGAGCAGTACTTC
J gene: TRBJ2-2; V gene: TRBV7-9; D gene: NA; clone size: many; CDR3 protein: CASTTRRGNTGELFF; CDR3 DNA: TGTGCCAGCACCACCCGGCGGGGGAACACCGGGGAGCTGTTTTTT
J gene: TRBJ2-1; V gene: TRBV21-1; D gene: NA; clone size: many; CDR3 protein: CASSKGSGLVVNEQFF; CDR3 DNA: TGTGCCAGCAGCAAAGGGTCGGGACTAGTCGTCAATGAGCAGTTCTTC